The present entry profiles one T cell receptor beta chain with its context. The V gene's germline CDR1 is MNHNS and CDR2 SASEGT. The CDR3 length is 16 residues. Trimming took 4 bases from V and 4 from J, leaving 17 bases between them. Sequencing was performed with immunoSEQ multiplex PCR; in TCRdb, only in-frame clones are kept and a portion is missing. The table shows around 150,000 clones, with around 93% occurring only once. The source of the sample is a study of blood T cell repertoires in COVID-19. Specimen: peripheral blood. The TCR was taken from a man under 40 with COVID-19, enrolled during active disease. The chain joins TRBV6-1 to TRBJ2-1; D perhaps matches TRBD1 (6 bases). As DNA, the CDR3 is TGTGCCAGCAGTGCCGTGGGCAGGGGAAAATACAATGAGCAGTTCTTC. It is translated as CASSAVGRGKYNEQFF.